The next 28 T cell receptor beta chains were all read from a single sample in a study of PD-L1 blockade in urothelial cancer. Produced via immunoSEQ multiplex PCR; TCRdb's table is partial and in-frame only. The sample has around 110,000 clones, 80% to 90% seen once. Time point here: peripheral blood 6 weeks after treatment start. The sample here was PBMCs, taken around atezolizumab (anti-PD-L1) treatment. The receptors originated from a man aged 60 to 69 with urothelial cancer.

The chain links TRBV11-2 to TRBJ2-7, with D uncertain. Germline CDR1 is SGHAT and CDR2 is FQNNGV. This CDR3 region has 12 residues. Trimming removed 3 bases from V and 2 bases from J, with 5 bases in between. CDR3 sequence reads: CASSFTPYEQYF. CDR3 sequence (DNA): TGTGCCAGCAGCTTTACTCCCTACGAGCAGTACTTC. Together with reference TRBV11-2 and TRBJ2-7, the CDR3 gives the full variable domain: EAGVAQSPRYKIIEKRQSVAFWCNPISGHATLYWYQQILGQGPKLLIQFQNNGVVDDSQLPKDRFSAERLKGVDSTLKIQPAKLEDSAVYLCASSFTPYEQYFGPGTRLTVT.

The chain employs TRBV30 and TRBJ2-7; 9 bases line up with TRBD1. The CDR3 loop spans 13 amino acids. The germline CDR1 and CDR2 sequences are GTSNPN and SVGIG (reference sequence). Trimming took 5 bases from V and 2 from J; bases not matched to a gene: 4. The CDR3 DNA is TGTGCCTGGCGACAGGGGGTAACCTACGAGCAGTACTTC. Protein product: CAWRQGVTYEQYF.

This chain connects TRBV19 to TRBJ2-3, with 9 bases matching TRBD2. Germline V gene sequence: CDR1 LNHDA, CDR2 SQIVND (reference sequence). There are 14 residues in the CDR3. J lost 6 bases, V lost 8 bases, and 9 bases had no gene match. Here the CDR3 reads CASGPAGGTDTQYF. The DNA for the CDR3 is TGTGCCAGTGGCCCAGCGGGGGGAACGGATACGCAGTATTTT.

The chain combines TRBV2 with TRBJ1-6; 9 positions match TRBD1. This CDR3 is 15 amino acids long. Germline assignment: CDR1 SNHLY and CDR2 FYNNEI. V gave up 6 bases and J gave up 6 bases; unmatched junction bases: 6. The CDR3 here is CASSEQGALNSPLHF. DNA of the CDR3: TGTGCCAGCAGCGAACAGGGGGCCCTTAATTCACCCCTCCACTTT.

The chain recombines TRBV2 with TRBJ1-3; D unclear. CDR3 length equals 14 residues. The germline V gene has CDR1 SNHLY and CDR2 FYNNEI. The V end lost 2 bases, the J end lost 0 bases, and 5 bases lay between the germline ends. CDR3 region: CASSEQSSGNTIYF. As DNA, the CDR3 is TGTGCCAGCAGTGAACAGTCCTCTGGAAACACCATATATTTT.

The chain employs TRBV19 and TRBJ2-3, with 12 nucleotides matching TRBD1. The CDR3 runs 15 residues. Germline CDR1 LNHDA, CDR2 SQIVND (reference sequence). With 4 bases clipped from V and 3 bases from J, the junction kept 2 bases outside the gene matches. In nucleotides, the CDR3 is TGTGCCAGTAGTACGGGACAGGGGGCAACAGATACGCAGTATTTT. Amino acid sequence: CASSTGQGATDTQYF.

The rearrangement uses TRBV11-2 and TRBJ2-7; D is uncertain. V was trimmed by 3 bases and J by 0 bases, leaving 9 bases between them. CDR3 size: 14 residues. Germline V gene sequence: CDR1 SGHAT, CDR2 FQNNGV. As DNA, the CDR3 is TGTGCCAGCAGCTTCCTATCCGACTCCTACGAGCAGTACTTC. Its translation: CASSFLSDSYEQYF.

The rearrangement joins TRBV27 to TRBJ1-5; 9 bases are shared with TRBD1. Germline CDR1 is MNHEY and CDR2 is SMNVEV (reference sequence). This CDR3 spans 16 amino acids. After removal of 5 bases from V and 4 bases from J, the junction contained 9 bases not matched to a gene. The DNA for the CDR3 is TGTGCCAGCAGTCCATGGGGACAGGGAGGAAATCAGCCCCAGCATTTT. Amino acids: CASSPWGQGGNQPQHF.

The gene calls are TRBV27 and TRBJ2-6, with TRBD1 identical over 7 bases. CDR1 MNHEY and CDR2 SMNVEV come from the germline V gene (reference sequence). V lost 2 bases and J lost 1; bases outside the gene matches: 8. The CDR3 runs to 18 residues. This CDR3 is CASSLRRQGTSGANVLTF. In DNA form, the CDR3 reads TGTGCCAGCAGTTTACGCCGACAGGGAACTTCTGGGGCCAACGTCCTGACTTTC. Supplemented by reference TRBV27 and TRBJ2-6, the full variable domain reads EAQVTQNPRYLITVTGKKLTVTCSQNMNHEYMSWYRQDPGLGLRQIYYSMNVEVTDKGDVPEGYKVSRKEKRNFPLILESPSPNQTSLYFCASSLRRQGTSGANVLTFGAGSRLTVL.

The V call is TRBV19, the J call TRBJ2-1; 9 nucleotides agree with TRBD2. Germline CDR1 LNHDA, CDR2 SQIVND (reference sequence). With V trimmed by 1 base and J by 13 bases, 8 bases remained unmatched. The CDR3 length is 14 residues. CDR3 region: CASSIGGAGGLQFF. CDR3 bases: TGTGCCAGTAGTATAGGAGGGGCGGGAGGGCTCCAGTTCTTC.

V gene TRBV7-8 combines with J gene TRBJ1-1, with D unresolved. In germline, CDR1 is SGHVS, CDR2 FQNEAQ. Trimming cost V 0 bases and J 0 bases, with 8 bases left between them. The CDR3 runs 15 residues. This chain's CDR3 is CASSLATFLNTEAFF. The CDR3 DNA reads TGTGCCAGCAGCTTAGCGACATTCCTGAACACTGAAGCTTTCTTT.

CDR3 residues: CASSLALAVPGYGYTF. The CDR3 DNA reads as TGTGCCAGCAGCTTAGCCCTGGCTGTACCGGGGTATGGCTACACCTTC. The rearrangement links TRBV7-2 to TRBJ1-2; D not certain. Germline CDR1 reads SGHTA; CDR2 reads FQGNSA. The CDR3 spans 16 residues. The V gene lost 0 bases and the J gene lost 5 bases, with 16 bases spanning the gap.

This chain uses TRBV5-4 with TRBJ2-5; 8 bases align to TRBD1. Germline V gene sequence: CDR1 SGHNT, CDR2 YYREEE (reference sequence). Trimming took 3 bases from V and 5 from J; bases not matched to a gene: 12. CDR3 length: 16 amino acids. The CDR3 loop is CASSSRDRWAQETQYF. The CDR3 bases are TGTGCCAGCAGCTCAAGGGACAGGTGGGCACAGGAGACCCAGTACTTC.

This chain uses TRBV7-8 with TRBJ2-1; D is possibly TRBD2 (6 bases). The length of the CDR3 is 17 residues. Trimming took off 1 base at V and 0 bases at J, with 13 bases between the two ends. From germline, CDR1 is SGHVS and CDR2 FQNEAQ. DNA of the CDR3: TGTGCCAGCAGCTTAGGCGGGGCAGGGAGCTCCTACAATGAGCAGTTCTTC. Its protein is CASSLGGAGSSYNEQFF.

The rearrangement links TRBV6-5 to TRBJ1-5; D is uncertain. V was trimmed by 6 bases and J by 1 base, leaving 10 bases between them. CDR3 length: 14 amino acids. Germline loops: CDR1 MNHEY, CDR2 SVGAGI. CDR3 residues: CASSLTSSNQPQHF. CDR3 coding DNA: TGTGCCAGCAGCTTAACATCGAGCAATCAGCCCCAGCATTTT.

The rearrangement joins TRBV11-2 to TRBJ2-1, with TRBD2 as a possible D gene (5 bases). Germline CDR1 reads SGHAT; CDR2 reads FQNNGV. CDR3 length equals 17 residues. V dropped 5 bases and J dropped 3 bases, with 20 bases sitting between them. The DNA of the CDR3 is TGTGCCAGCAGCCTTGGAACGAGCGGCTATTACTACAATGAGCAGTTCTTC. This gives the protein CASSLGTSGYYYNEQFF.

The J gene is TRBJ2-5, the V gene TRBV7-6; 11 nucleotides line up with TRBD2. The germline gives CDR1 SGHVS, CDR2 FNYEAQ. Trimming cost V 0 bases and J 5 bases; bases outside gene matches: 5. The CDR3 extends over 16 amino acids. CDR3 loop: CASSLASGGARETQYF. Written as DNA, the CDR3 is TGTGCCAGCAGCTTAGCTAGCGGGGGGGCCAGGGAGACCCAGTACTTC.

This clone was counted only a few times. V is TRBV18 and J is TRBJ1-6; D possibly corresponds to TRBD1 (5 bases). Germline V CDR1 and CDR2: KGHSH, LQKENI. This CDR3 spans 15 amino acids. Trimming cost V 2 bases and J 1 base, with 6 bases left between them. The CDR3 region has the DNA TGTGCCAGCTCACCATCAGGGTCCTATAATTCACCCCTCCACTTT. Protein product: CASSPSGSYNSPLHF.

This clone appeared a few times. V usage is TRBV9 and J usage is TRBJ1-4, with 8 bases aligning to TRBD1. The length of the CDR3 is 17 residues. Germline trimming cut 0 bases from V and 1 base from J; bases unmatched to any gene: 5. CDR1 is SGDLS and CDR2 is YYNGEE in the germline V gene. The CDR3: CASSVDAGGGTNEKLFF. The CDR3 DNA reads TGTGCCAGCAGCGTAGATGCAGGGGGCGGAACTAATGAAAAACTGTTTTTT.

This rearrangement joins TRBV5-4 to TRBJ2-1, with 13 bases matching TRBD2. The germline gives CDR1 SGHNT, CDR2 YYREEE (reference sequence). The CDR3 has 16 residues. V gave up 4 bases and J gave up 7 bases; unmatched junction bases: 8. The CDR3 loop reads CASSRGTSGVTNEQFF. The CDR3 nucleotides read TGTGCCAGCAGCCGCGGGACTAGCGGGGTAACAAATGAGCAGTTCTTC.

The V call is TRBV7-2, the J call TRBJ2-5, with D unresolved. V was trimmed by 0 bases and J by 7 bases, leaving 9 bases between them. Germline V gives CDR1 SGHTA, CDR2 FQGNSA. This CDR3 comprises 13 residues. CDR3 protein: CASSLARSPTQYF. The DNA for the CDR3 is TGTGCCAGCAGCTTAGCGCGGTCCCCGACCCAGTACTTC. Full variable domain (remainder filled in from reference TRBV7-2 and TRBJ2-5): GAGVSQSPSNKVTEKGKDVELRCDPISGHTALYWYRQSLGQGLEFLIYFQGNSAPDKSGLPSDRFSAERTGGSVSTLTIQRTQQEDSAVYLCASSLARSPTQYFGPGTRLLVL.

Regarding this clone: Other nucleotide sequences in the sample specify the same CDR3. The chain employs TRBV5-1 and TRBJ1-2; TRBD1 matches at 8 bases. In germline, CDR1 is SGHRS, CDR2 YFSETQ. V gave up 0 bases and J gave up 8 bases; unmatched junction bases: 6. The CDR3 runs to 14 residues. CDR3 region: CASSLAGTGGGYTF. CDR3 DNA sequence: TGCGCCAGCAGCTTGGCAGGGACAGGAGGAGGCTACACCTTC. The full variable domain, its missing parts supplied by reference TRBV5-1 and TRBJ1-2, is KAGVTQTPRYLIKTRGQQVTLSCSPISGHRSVSWYQQTPGQGLQFLFEYFSETQRNKGNFPGRFSGRQFSNSRSEMNVSTLELGDSALYLCASSLAGTGGGYTFGSGTRLTVV.

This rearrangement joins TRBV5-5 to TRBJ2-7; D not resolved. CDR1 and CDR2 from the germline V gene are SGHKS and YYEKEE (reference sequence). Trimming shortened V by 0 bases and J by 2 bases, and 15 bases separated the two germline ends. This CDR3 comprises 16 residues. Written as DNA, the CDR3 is TGTGCCAGCAGCTTGGAACTCCCCCAACTGCCCTACGAGCAGTACTTC. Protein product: CASSLELPQLPYEQYF.

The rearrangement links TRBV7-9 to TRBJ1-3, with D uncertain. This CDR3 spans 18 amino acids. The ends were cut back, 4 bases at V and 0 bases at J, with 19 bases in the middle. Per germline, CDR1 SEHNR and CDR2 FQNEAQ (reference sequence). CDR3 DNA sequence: TGTGCCAGCAGCTGGACGGAGCGGGTGTTGAGCTCTGGAAACACCATATATTTT. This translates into CASSWTERVLSSGNTIYF.

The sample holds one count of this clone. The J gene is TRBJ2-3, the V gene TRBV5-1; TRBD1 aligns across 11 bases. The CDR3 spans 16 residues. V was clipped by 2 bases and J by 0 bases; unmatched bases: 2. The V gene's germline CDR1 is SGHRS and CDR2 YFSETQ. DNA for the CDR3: TGCGCCAGCAGCTTCGGACAGGGGGCCAGCACAGATACGCAGTATTTT. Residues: CASSFGQGASTDTQYF.

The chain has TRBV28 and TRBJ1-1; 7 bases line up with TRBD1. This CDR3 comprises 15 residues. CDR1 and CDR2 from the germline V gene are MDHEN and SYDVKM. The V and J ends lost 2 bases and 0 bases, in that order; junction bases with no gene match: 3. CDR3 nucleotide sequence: TGTGCCAGCAGTTTAGAGGGGGCTTTGAACACTGAAGCTTTCTTT. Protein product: CASSLEGALNTEAFF.

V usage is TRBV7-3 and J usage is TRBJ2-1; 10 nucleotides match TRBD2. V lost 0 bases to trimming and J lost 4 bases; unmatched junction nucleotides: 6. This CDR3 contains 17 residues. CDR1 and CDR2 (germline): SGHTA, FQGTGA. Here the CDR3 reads CASSLTVGTSEYNEQFF. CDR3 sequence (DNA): TGTGCCAGCAGCTTAACCGTCGGGACTAGCGAATACAATGAGCAGTTCTTC.

CDR3 in amino acids: CASRILKFSGGEKLFF. The DNA of the CDR3 is TGTGCCAGCCGTATACTTAAATTTTCAGGGGGAGAAAAACTGTTTTTT. The gene calls are TRBV2 and TRBJ1-4; TRBD1 agrees at 7 bases. J lost 8 bases, V lost 8 bases, and 17 bases had no gene match. The germline CDR1 and CDR2 sequences are SNHLY and FYNNEI. The CDR3 is 16 amino acids.